The 9 T cell receptor beta chains below were found in one sample sequenced in a study of cytomegalovirus exposure and HLA in healthy donors. It was with 60 Vbeta and 13 Jbeta primers that the PCR ran. TCRdb's copy holds only in-frame clones and misses some; the assay was immunoSEQ multiplex PCR. This listing includes around 110,000 clones. Material: PBMCs. The origin of the receptors is a man aged 30 to 45 in good health and CMV-seronegative.

This chain joins TRBV5-1 and TRBJ2-5; D remains unclear. Per germline, CDR1 SGHRS and CDR2 YFSETQ. The V end was cut by 4 bases, the J end by 1 base, with 8 bases between. CDR3 length: 13 amino acids. CDR3 protein: CASSVSSQETQYF. The CDR3 DNA follows: TGCGCCAGCAGCGTGAGTAGCCAAGAGACCCAGTACTTC.

V gene TRBV23-1 combines with J gene TRBJ2-1; 9 nucleotides match TRBD2. TRBV23-1 is an open reading frame, and its role is uncertain. J gave up 7 bases and V 6 bases, and 10 bases lay outside the gene matches. The CDR3 extends over 15 amino acids. CDR3 nucleotides: TGCGCCAGCAGCCCAAAGCGGGGGGCATTAAATGAGCAGTTCTTC. Protein sequence: CASSPKRGALNEQFF.

The J gene is TRBJ2-5, the V gene TRBV2, with a tentative D call TRBD1 (6 bases). CDR3 length: 11 amino acids. The germline CDR1 and CDR2 sequences are SNHLY and FYNNEI. V was clipped by 6 bases and J by 5 bases, with 7 bases between them. This CDR3 is CASSRGETQYF. The CDR3 DNA follows: TGTGCCAGCAGCAGGGGTGAGACCCAGTACTTC.

The V call is TRBV7-9, the J call TRBJ1-3; D remains unclear. The CDR3 has 15 residues. Germline values: CDR1 SEHNR, CDR2 FQNEAQ (reference sequence). The V end was cut by 0 bases, the J end by 4 bases, with 10 bases between. CDR3 DNA sequence: TGTGCCAGCAGCTTAGCTGCGACACGCGGAAACACCATATATTTT. It specifies CASSLAATRGNTIYF.

This sequence joins TRBV5-4 and TRBJ2-5; D unclear. The DNA end is more similar to TRBJ2-7, so the J call may be wrong. Germline CDR1 and CDR2: SGHNT and YYREEE (reference sequence). This CDR3 has 14 residues. The CDR3 sequence is CASSPSGQTYEQYF. Here the CDR3 DNA reads TGTGCCAGCAGCCCCTCAGGCCAGACCTACGAGCAGTACTTC.

V and J are TRBV7-8 and TRBJ1-3; tentative D call: TRBD1 (5 bases). Trimming stripped 3 bases from V and 1 base from J, with 16 bases between. This CDR3 is 17 amino acids long. Germline loops: CDR1 SGHVS, CDR2 FQNEAQ. Here the CDR3 reads CASSFDSPSLSGNTIYF. The DNA of the CDR3 is TGTGCCAGCAGCTTCGACAGTCCTTCGTTGTCTGGAAACACCATATATTTT. Together with reference TRBV7-8 and TRBJ1-3, the CDR3 gives the full variable domain: GAGVSQSPRYKVAKRGQDVALRCDPISGHVSLFWYQQALGQGPEFLTYFQNEAQLDKSGLPSDRFFAERPEGSVSTLKIQRTQQEDSAVYLCASSFDSPSLSGNTIYFGEGSWLTVV.

This chain joins TRBV7-2 and TRBJ2-5; 9 bases are a match to TRBD2. The ends lost 1 base at V and 7 bases at J; junction bases unmatched: 13. Germline V lookup: CDR1 SGHTA, CDR2 FQGNSA. This CDR3 is 17 amino acids long. CDR3 DNA sequence: TGTGCCAGCAGCTTAGAAAGCGGGGGGCCTGCCGGGGGGACCCAGTACTTC. As protein: CASSLESGGPAGGTQYF.

This chain links TRBV5-6 with TRBJ2-5, with D possibly matching TRBD2 (7 bases). Germline-derived CDR1 and CDR2 are SGHDT and YYEEEE. V was pared by 4 bases and J by 4 bases, with 20 bases between. The CDR3 consists of 16 residues. The CDR3 loop is CASSMRGGQGRETQYF. The DNA for the CDR3 is TGTGCCAGCAGCATGAGGGGGGGGCAGGGGAGAGAGACCCAGTACTTC.

The chain uses TRBV6-1 and TRBJ2-1, with 8 nucleotides matching TRBD1. V lost 5 bases, J lost 1 base, and 4 bases stayed unmatched. Per the germline V gene, CDR1 is MNHNS and CDR2 is SASEGT. The CDR3 runs 15 residues. The DNA of the CDR3 is TGTGCCAGCAGTCGGGACAGGACATCCTACAATGAGCAGTTCTTC. It specifies CASSRDRTSYNEQFF.